This T cell receptor (beta chain) was captured in a study of cytomegalovirus exposure and HLA in healthy donors. Overall study results and limits: Segments of the TCR beta V type were, in most cases, productive about 87% or about 30% of the time in an earlier analysis. Presence/absence comparisons presumed near-even sequencing depth among donors.

This CDR3 comprises 12 residues. CDR1 and CDR2 (germline): SGDLS, YYNGEE. The germline V and J ends were trimmed by 3 bases and 8 bases, with 11 bases remaining between them. This clone has only one observation. No antigen is known for it. The PCR ran on 60 Vbeta and 13 Jbeta primers. Generated by immunoSEQ multiplex PCR, the TCRdb table keeps only in-frame clones and is missing some. The sample lists roughly 130,000 clones; less than 85% were seen once. The chain uses TRBV9 and TRBJ1-1, with D uncertain. The sequence derives from a man aged 25-45 years in good health and CMV-seronegative. Sample: PBMCs. CDR3 in DNA: TGTGCCAGCAGCGGAAGAACAGTCGAAGCTTTCTTT. Translating it yields CASSGRTVEAFF.